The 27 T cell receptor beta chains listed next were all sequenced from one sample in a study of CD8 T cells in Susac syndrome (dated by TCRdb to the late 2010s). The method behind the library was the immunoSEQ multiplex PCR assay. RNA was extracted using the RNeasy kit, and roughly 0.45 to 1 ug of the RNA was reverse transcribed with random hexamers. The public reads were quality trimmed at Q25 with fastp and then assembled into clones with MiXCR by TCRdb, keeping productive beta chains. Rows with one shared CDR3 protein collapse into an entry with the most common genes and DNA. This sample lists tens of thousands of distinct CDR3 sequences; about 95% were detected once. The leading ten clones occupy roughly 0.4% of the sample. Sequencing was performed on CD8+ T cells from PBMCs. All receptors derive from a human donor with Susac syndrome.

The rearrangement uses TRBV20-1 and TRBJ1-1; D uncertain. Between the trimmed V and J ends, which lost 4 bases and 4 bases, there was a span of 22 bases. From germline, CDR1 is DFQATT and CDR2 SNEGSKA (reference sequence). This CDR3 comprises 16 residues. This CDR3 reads CSATRLRLREGTEAFF. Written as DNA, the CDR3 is TGCAGTGCTACGAGGCTGAGGTTGAGGGAGGGCACTGAAGCTTTCTTT.

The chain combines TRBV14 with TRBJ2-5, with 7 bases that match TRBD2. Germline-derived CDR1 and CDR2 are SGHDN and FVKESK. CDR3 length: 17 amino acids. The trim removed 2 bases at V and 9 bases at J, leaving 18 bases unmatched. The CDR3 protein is CASSQTWGGTAAIAQYF. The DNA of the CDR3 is TGTGCCAGCAGCCAAACCTGGGGAGGGACCGCCGCGATTGCCCAGTACTTC.

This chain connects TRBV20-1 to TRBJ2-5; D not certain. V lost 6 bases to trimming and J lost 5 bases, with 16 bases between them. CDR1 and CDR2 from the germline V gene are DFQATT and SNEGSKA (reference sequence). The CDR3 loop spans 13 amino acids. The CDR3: CSAHMPVLETQYF. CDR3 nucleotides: TGCAGTGCCCACATGCCGGTTTTGGAGACCCAGTACTTC.

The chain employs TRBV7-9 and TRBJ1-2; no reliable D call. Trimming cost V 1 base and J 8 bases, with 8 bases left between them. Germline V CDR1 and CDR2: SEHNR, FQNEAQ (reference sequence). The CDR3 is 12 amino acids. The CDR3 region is CASSLDRRGYTF. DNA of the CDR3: TGTGCCAGCAGCTTAGACCGCCGGGGCTACACCTTC.

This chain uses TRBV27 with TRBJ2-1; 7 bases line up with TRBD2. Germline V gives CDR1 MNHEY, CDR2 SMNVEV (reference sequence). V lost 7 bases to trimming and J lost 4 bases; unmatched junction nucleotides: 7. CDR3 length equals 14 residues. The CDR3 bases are TGTGCCAGCAAGGGAGCGGGACCTTACAATGAGCAGTTCTTC. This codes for CASKGAGPYNEQFF.

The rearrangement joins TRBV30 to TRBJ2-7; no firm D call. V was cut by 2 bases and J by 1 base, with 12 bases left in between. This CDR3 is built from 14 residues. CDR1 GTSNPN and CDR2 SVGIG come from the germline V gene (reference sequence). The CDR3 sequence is CAWSRKARSYEQYF. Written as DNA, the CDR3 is TGTGCCTGGAGTAGAAAGGCACGTTCCTACGAGCAGTACTTC.

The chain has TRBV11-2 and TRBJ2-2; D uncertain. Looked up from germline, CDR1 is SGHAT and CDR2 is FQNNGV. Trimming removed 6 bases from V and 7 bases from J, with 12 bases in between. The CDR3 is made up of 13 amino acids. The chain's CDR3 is CASRPPWGGELFF. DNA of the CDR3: TGTGCCAGCAGACCTCCCTGGGGCGGGGAGCTGTTTTTT.

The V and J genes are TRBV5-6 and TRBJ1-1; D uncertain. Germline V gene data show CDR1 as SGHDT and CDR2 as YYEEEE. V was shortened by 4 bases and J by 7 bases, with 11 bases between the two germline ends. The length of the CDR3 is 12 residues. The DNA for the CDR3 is TGTGCCAGCAGCGGGCGTACTATTGAAGCTTTCTTT. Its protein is CASSGRTIEAFF.

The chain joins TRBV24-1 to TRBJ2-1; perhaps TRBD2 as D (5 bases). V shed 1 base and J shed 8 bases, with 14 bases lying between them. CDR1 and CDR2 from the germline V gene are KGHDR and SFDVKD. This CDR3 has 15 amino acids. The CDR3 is CATSDLGGRSDEQFF. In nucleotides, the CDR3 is TGTGCCACCAGTGATTTAGGAGGCCGTTCCGATGAGCAGTTCTTC.

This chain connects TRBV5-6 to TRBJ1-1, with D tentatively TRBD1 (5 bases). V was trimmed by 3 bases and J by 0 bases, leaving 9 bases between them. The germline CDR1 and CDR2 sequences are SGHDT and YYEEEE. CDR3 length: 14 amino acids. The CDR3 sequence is CASSWGLLNTEAFF. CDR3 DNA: TGTGCCAGCAGCTGGGGACTCTTGAACACTGAAGCTTTCTTT.

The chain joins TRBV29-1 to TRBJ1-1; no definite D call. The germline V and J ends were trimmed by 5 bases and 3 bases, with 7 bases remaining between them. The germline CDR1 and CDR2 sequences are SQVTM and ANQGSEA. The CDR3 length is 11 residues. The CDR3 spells CSVFDYTEAFF. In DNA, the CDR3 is TGCAGCGTTTTCGATTACACTGAAGCTTTCTTT.

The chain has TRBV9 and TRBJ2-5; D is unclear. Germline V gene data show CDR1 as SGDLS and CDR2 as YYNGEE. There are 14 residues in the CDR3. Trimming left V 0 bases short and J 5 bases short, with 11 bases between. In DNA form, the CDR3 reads TGTGCCAGCAGCGTAGGAGGCTCGCGGGAGACCCAGTACTTC. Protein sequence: CASSVGGSRETQYF.

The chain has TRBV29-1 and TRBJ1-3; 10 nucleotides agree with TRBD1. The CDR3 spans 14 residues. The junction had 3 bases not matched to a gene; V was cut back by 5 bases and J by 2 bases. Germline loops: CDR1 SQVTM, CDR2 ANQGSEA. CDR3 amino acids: CSVLGTGAGNTIYF. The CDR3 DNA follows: TGCAGCGTTCTAGGGACAGGGGCTGGAAACACCATATATTTT.

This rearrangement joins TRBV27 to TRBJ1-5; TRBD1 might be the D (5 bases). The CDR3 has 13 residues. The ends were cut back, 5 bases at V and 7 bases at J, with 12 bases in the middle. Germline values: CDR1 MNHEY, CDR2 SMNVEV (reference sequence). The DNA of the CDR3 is TGTGCCAGCAGTCTGGGGGGTTGCCAGCCCCAGCATTTT. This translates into CASSLGGCQPQHF.

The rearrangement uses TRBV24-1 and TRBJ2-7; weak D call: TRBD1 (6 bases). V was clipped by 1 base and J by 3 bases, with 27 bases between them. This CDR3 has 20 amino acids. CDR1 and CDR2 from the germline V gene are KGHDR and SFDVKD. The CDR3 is CATSDFFSWTVWLVHYEQYV. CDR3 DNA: TGTGCCACCAGTGATTTCTTTTCATGGACAGTCTGGTTGGTACACTACGAGCAGTACGTC.

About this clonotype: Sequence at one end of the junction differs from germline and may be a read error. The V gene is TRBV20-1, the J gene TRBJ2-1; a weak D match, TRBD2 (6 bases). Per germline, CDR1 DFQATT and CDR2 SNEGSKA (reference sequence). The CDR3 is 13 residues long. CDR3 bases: TGCAGTGCTTCACTAACCCCCGGGGAGGAGCCGTTCTTC. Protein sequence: CSASLTPGEEPFF.

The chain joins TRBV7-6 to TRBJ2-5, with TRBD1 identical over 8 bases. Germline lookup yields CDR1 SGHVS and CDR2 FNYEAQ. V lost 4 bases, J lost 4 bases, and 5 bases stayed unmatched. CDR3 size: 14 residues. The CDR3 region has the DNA TGTGCCAGCAGCTCACCGACAGGGGTAGAGACCCAGTACTTC. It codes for CASSSPTGVETQYF.

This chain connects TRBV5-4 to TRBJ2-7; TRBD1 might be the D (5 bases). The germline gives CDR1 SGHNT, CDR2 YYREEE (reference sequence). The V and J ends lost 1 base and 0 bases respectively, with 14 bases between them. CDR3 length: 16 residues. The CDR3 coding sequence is TGTGCCAGCAGCTTGATGGGGCAAGCAAGCTCCTACGAGCAGTACGTC. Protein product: CASSLMGQASSYEQYV.

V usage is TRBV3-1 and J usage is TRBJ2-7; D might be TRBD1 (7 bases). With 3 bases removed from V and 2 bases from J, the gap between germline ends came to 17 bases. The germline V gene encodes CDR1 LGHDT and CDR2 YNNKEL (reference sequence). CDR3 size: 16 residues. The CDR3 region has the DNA TGTGCCAGCAGCCAGAAGGGGGCGGGGTCAACCTACGAGCAGTACTTC. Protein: CASSQKGAGSTYEQYF.

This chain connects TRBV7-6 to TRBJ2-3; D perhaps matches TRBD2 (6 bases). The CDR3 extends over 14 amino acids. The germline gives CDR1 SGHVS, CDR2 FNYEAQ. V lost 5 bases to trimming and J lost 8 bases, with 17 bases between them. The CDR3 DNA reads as TGTGCCAGCAGCGGCCGACTAGATTATGGTACGCAGTATTTT. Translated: CASSGRLDYGTQYF. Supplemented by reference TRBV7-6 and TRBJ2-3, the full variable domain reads GAGVSQSPRYKVTKRGQDVALRCDPISGHVSLYWYRQALGQGPEFLTYFNYEAQQDKSGLPNDRFSAERPEGSISTLTIQRTEQRDSAMYRCASSGRLDYGTQYFGPGTRLTVL.

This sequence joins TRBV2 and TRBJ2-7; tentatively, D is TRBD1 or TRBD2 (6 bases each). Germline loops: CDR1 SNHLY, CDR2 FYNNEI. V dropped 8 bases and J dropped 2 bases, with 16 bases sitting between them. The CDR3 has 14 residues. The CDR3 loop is CASGPDRTTYEQYF. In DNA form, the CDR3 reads TGTGCCAGCGGGCCTGACAGGACTACCTACGAGCAGTACTTC.

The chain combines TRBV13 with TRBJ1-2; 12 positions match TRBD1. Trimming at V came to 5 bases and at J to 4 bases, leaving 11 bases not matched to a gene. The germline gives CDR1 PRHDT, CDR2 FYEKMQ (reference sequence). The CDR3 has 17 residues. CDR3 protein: CASSTGTGGALAYGYTF. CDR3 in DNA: TGTGCCAGCAGCACCGGGACAGGGGGCGCCTTAGCCTATGGCTACACCTTC.

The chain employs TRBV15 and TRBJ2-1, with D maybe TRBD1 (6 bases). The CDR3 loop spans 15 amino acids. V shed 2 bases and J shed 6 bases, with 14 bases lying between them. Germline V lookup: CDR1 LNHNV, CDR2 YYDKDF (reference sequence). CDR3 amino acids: CATSRLQGRRNEQFF. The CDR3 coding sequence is TGTGCCACCAGCAGACTACAGGGTAGACGCAATGAGCAGTTCTTC.

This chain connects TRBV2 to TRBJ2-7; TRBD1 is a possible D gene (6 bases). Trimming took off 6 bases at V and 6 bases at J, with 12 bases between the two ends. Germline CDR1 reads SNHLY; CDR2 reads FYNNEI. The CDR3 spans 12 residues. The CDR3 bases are TGTGCCAGCAGGGACAGTGGGAGCGAGCAGTACTTC. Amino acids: CASRDSGSEQYF. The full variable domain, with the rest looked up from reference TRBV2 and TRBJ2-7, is EPEVTQTPSHQVTQMGQEVILRCVPISNHLYFYWYRQILGQKVEFLVSFYNNEISEKSEIFDDQFSVERPDGSNFTLKIRSTKLEDSAMYFCASRDSGSEQYFGPGTRLTVT.

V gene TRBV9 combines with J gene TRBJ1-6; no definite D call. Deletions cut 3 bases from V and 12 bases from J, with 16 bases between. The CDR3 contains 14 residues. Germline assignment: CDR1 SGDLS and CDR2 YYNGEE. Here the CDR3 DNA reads TGTGCCAGCAGCGCTCGGCCAGGTCGGAGACCCCTCCACTTT. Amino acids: CASSARPGRRPLHF.

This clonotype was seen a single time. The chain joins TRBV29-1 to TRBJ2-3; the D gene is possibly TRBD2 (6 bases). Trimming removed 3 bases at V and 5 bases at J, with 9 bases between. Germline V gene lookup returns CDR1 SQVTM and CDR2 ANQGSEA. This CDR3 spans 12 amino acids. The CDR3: CSVDSEGDTQYF. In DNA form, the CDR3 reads TGCAGCGTTGATTCGGAGGGAGATACGCAGTATTTT.

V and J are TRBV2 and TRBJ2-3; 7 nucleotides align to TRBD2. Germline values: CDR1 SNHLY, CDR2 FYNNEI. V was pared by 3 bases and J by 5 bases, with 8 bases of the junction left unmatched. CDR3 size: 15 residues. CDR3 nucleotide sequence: TGTGCCAGCAGTGACTGGGGAGGGTTGGAAGATACGCAGTATTTT. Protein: CASSDWGGLEDTQYF.